These T cell receptor beta chains were read from a single sample in a study of blood T cell repertoires in COVID-19. The assay was immunoSEQ multiplex PCR, and TCRdb's table has in-frame clones only and misses some. The sample lists 350,000 or so clones, approximately 89% occurring once. Sequencing was performed on peripheral blood. Every receptor here comes from a woman aged 55-70 years with COVID-19, enrolled during active disease. CDR3s include the opening cysteine and the closing phenylalanine or tryptophan. A D gene is named only where the DNA matches it firmly. Rows give clone size only sometimes, using once, few, many, or a class for an expanded clone.

clone size | J gene | D gene | V gene | CDR3 protein | CDR3 DNA
- | TRBJ1-2 | TRBD1 | TRBV6-5 | CASSRTGNYGYTF | TGTGCCAGCAGCCGGACAGGGAACTATGGCTACACCTTC
- | TRBJ1-1 | - | TRBV28 | CASSLLQSEAFF | TGTGCCAGCAGTTTATTACAATCAGAAGCTTTCTTT
- | TRBJ2-7 | - | TRBV7-3 | CASSLYGAQADYEQYF | TGTGCCAGCAGCTTATATGGGGCACAGGCGGACTACGAGCAGTACTTC
- | TRBJ1-2 | TRBD1 | TRBV6-5 | CASEPDRNYGYTF | TGTGCCAGCGAACCGGACAGGAACTATGGCTACACCTTC
- | TRBJ1-4 | TRBD1 | TRBV9 | CASSPGQGLNEKLFF | TGTGCCAGCAGCCCCGGACAGGGGCTTAATGAAAAACTGTTTTTT
- | TRBJ1-2 | - | TRBV7-2 | CASTPGPMQGMGYGYTF | TGTGCCAGCACCCCCGGCCCCATGCAGGGGATGGGCTATGGCTACACCTTC
- | TRBJ2-3 | TRBD2 | TRBV9 | CASSPRTSGSTDTQYF | TGTGCCAGCAGCCCTCGGACTAGCGGTAGCACAGATACGCAGTATTTT
- | TRBJ1-5 | - | TRBV19 | CASSVDQGSNQPQHF | TGTGCCAGTAGTGTCGATCAGGGGAGCAATCAGCCCCAGCATTTT
- | TRBJ1-3 | - | TRBV30 | CAHRQQGSNRNTIYF | TGTGCCCACCGGCAGCAGGGGAGTAATCGAAACACCATATATTTT
- | TRBJ1-4 | TRBD1 | TRBV7-9 | CASSYLDRAEKLFF | TGTGCCAGCAGCTACCTGGACAGGGCCGAAAAACTGTTTTTT
- | TRBJ2-6 | TRBD1 | TRBV19 | CASSMGTGEWDSGANVLTF | TGTGCCAGTAGTATGGGGACAGGGGAGTGGGACTCTGGGGCCAACGTCCTGACTTTC
- | TRBJ1-4 | - | TRBV7-3 | CASSLTLGEKLFF | TGTGCCAGCAGCTTAACTCTAGGCGAAAAACTGTTTTTT
- | TRBJ2-7 | - | TRBV7-9 | CASSQGTKNRQYF | TGTGCCAGCAGCCAGGGGACTAAGAATCGGCAGTACTTC
- | TRBJ1-1 | - | TRBV19 | CASIPDRNTEAFF | TGTGCCAGTATACCGGACAGGAACACTGAAGCTTTCTTT
- | TRBJ1-1 | - | TRBV10-1 | CASSDAGMNTEAFF | TGCGCCAGCAGTGATGCAGGAATGAACACTGAAGCTTTCTTT
once | TRBJ2-7 | - | TRBV7-9 | CASSPGLTSYEQYF | TGTGCCAGCAGCCCCGGACTTACCTCCTACGAGCAGTACTTC
- | TRBJ1-1 | TRBD1 | TRBV2 | CASSRGRIPEAFF | TGTGCCAGCTCCAGGGGGCGCATCCCTGAAGCTTTCTTT
- | TRBJ1-5 | - | TRBV27 | CASSSIPTVLPQHF | TGTGCCAGCAGTTCCATCCCGACAGTTCTGCCCCAGCATTTT
- | TRBJ1-6 | TRBD1 | TRBV10-1 | CASSEPGQSSYNSPLHF | TGCGCCAGCAGTGAGCCGGGACAGAGCTCCTATAATTCACCCCTCCACTTT
- | TRBJ1-6 | TRBD1 | TRBV7-6 | CASSLTPGQGLSSNSPLHF | TGTGCCAGCAGCCTCACCCCCGGACAGGGGCTGTCATCTAATTCACCCCTCCACTTT
- | TRBJ2-7 | TRBD1 | TRBV23-1 | CASPVRVQGVSSYEQYF | TGCGCCAGCCCAGTCAGGGTCCAGGGGGTGAGCTCCTACGAGCAGTACTTC
- | TRBJ1-2 | - | TRBV6-5 | CASSLDTRGGYTF | TGTGCCAGCAGCCTCGATACCAGGGGTGGCTACACCTTC
- | TRBJ1-4 | - | TRBV7-9 | CASSRTDFLFF | TGTGCCAGCAGCAGGACAGATTTTCTGTTTTTT
few | TRBJ1-6 | TRBD1 | TRBV6-4 | CASPLRRTGWTPLHF | TGTGCCAGCCCCCTAAGAAGGACAGGTTGGACACCCCTCCACTTT
- | TRBJ1-1 | - | TRBV7-9 | CASSLVVVTGGKNTEAFF | TGTGCCAGCAGCTTAGTGGTAGTGACAGGAGGTAAGAACACTGAAGCTTTCTTT
- | TRBJ1-6 | - | TRBV11-2 | CASSTLSGAGSPLHF | TGTGCCAGCAGCACCCTCTCAGGGGCCGGATCACCCCTCCACTTT
- | TRBJ2-3 | - | TRBV7-8 | CATRAGVGTDTQYF | TGTGCAACTCGAGCCGGGGTCGGCACAGATACGCAGTATTTT
- | TRBJ1-5 | TRBD1 | TRBV19 | CASLMTGVNNQPQHF | TGTGCCAGTTTGATGACAGGGGTGAACAATCAGCCCCAGCATTTT
once | TRBJ1-6 | - | TRBV4-1 | CASSQAGLRRVEPLHF | TGCGCCAGCAGCCAAGCAGGCTTAAGGCGAGTAGAACCCCTCCACTTT
- | TRBJ1-6 | TRBD1 | TRBV2 | CASNPGPGGSPLHF | TGTGCCAGCAACCCGGGACCAGGGGGTTCACCCCTCCACTTT
- | TRBJ1-3 | TRBD1 | TRBV9 | CASSASGTGGNTIYF | TGTGCCAGCAGCGCGTCCGGGACAGGGGGAAACACCATATATTTT
- | TRBJ2-6 | - | TRBV11-2 | CASSTRLNSGANVLTF | TGTGCCAGCAGCACTCGACTGAACTCTGGGGCCAACGTCCTGACTTTC
few | TRBJ1-1 | TRBD1 | TRBV3-1/TRBV3-2 | CASSGRQGAWTEAFF | TGTGCCAGCAGCGGAAGGCAGGGGGCGTGGACTGAAGCTTTCTTT
- | TRBJ2-5 | TRBD2 | TRBV7-8 | CASSPGLAGLQETQYF | TGTGCCAGCAGCCCGGGACTAGCGGGACTTCAAGAGACCCAGTACTTC
few | TRBJ1-1 | - | TRBV5-4 | CASSVTGNTEAFF | TGTGCCAGCAGCGTGACAGGGAACACTGAAGCTTTCTTT
- | TRBJ2-7 | TRBD2 | TRBV28 | CASRLAGLYEQYF | TGTGCCAGCCGACTAGCGGGCCTCTACGAGCAGTACTTC
- | TRBJ2-5 | - | TRBV5-1 | CASSPRQIQETQYF | TGCGCCAGCAGCCCTCGACAGATACAAGAGACCCAGTACTTC
- | TRBJ2-1 | TRBD2 | TRBV30 | CASSLSGVNEQFF | TGTGCCTCCAGTCTCAGCGGGGTAAATGAGCAGTTCTTC
- | TRBJ2-2 | - | TRBV7-3 | CASSLRGLPSTGELFF | TGTGCCAGCAGCTTAAGGGGACTTCCCAGCACCGGGGAGCTGTTTTTT
- | TRBJ1-6 | - | TRBV6-5 | CASSFGQSSYNSPLHF | TGTGCCAGCAGTTTCGGACAGAGCTCCTATAATTCACCCCTCCACTTT
once | TRBJ1-5 | - | TRBV27 | CASSPNTPAGENQPQHF | TGTGCCAGCAGTCCCAATACCCCAGCAGGGGAGAATCAGCCCCAGCATTTT
- | TRBJ1-5 | - | TRBV27 | CASSLEGIQPQHF | TGTGCCAGCAGTTTGGAGGGGATTCAGCCCCAGCATTTT
- | TRBJ1-5 | TRBD1 | TRBV28 | CASRGQASQRPQHF | TGTGCCAGCAGGGGACAGGCGTCACAACGGCCCCAGCATTTT
- | TRBJ1-1 | - | TRBV18 | CASSRAGTVNTEAFF | TGTGCCAGCTCCCGGGCCGGGACTGTGAACACTGAAGCTTTCTTT
- | TRBJ1-2 | TRBD1 | TRBV29-1 | CSVGGGTGFYEGYTF | TGCAGCGTTGGAGGCGGGACAGGCTTCTATGAGGGCTACACCTTC
- | TRBJ1-6 | TRBD1 | TRBV6-5 | CASSYDRENSPLHF | TGTGCCAGCAGTTATGACAGGGAAAATTCACCCCTCCACTTT
- | TRBJ1-4 | - | TRBV5-1 | CASRTGGPNEKLFF | TGCGCCAGCAGGACAGGCGGCCCTAATGAAAAACTGTTTTTT
once | TRBJ2-3 | TRBD1 | TRBV4-1 | CASSPADRDSDTQYF | TGCGCCAGCAGCCCCGCGGACAGGGATTCAGATACGCAGTATTTT
- | TRBJ1-5 | TRBD1 | TRBV6-5 | CASSNGQGGYQPQHF | TGTGCCAGCAGTAATGGACAGGGTGGGTATCAGCCCCAGCATTTT
- | TRBJ1-2 | - | TRBV30 | CAWTRSTGYGYTF | TGTGCCTGGACTAGGAGCACTGGCTATGGCTACACCTTC
- | TRBJ1-6 | - | TRBV12-3/TRBV12-4 | CASSLGGNSPLHF | TGTGCCAGCAGTTTGGGCGGGAATTCACCCCTCCACTTT
- | TRBJ1-2 | - | TRBV19 | CASSIPGQGRFGYTF | TGTGCCAGTAGTATTCCGGGGCAGGGGCGTTTTGGCTACACCTTC
- | TRBJ1-2 | TRBD1 | TRBV28 | CASSLDRGFGYTF | TGTGCCAGCAGTCTGGACAGGGGGTTTGGCTACACCTTC